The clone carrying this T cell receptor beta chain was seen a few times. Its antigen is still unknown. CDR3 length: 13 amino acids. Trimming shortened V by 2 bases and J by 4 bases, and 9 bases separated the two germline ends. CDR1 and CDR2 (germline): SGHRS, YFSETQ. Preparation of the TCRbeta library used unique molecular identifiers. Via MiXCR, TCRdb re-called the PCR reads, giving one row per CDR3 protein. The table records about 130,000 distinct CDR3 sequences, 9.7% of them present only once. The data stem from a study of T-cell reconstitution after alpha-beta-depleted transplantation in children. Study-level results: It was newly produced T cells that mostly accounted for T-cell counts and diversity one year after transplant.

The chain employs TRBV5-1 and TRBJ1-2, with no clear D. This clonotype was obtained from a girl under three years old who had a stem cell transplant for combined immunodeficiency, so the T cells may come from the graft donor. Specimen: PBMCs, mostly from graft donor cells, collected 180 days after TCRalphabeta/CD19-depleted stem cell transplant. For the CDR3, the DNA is TGCGCCAGCAGCTTTTACTCAGTCTATGGCTACACCTTC. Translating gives CASSFYSVYGYTF.